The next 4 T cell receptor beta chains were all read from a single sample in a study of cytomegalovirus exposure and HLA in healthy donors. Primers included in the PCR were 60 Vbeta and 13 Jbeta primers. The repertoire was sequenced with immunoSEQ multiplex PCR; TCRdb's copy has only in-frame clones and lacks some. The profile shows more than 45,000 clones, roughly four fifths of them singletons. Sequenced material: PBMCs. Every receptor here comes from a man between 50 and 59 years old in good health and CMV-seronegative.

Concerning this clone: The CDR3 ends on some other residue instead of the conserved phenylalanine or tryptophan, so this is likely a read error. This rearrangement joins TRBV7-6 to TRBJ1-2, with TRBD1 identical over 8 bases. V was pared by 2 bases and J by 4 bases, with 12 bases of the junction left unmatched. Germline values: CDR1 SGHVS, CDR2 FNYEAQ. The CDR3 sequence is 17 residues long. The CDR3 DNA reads TGTGCCAGCAGCTTAACGAGACAGGGGCTGGGTACCTATGGCTACACCCTC. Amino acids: CASSLTRQGLGTYGYTL.

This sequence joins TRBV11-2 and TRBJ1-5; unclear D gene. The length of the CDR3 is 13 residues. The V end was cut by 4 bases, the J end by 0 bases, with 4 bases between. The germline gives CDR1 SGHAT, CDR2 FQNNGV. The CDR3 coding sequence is TGTGCCAGCAGCTCTTATAGCAATCAGCCCCAGCATTTT. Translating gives CASSSYSNQPQHF.

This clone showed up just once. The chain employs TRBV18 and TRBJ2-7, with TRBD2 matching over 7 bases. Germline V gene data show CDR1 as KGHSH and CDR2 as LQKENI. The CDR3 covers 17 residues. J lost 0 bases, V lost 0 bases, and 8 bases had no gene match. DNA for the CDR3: TGTGCCAGCTCACCACCGTTTCTAGCGGCTTCCTCCTACGAGCAGTACTTC. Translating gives CASSPPFLAASSYEQYF. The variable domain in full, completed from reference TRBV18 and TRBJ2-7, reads NAGVMQNPRHLVRRRGQEARLRCSPMKGHSHVYWYRQLPEEGLKFMVYLQKENIIDESGMPKERFSAEFPKEGPSILRIQQVVRGDSAAYFCASSPPFLAASSYEQYFGPGTRLTVT.

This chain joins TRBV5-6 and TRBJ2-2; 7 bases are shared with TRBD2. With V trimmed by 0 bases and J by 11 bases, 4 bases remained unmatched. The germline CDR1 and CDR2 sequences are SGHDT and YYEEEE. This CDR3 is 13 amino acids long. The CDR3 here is CASSLEGGAELFF. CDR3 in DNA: TGTGCCAGCAGCTTGGAGGGAGGGGCCGAGCTGTTTTTT.